The text below deals with one TCR beta chain. It may be a read error: a sequence one base away is much more abundant. CDR3 length equals 12 residues. CDR1 is MDHEN and CDR2 is SYDVKM in the germline V gene. RNA transcripts were the template for amplifying TCR beta CDR3 regions. A first-round RT-PCR of the TCR CDR3 used the HTBI primer set. In TCRdb, the multiplex PCR reads were re-called with MiXCR into one record per CDR3 protein. The data hold hundreds of thousands of distinct CDR3 sequences, with 15% to 20% observed a single time. Orbital computed tomography and thyroid ultrasound, together with serum TRAb and thyroxine and clinical symptoms, were used for diagnoses. The entry originates in a study of T cells in Graves' hyperthyroidism and ophthalmopathy. For the study at large: Peripheral blood was collected at initial diagnosis, before any treatment.

The sequence derives from a woman younger than 45 with Graves' hyperthyroidism. The sequencing sample was made of blood. The V and J genes are TRBV28 and TRBJ2-7; 7 positions agree with TRBD1. CDR3: CASSSQGDERYF. CDR3 coding DNA: TGTGCCAGCAGTTCTCAGGGGGACGAGCGGTACTTC. The full variable domain, its missing parts supplied by reference TRBV28 and TRBJ2-7, is DVKVTQSSRYLVKRTGEKVFLECVQDMDHENMFWYRQDPGLGLRLIYFSYDVKMKEKGDIPEGYSVSREKKERFSLILESASTNQTSMYLCASSSQGDERYFGPGTRLTVT.